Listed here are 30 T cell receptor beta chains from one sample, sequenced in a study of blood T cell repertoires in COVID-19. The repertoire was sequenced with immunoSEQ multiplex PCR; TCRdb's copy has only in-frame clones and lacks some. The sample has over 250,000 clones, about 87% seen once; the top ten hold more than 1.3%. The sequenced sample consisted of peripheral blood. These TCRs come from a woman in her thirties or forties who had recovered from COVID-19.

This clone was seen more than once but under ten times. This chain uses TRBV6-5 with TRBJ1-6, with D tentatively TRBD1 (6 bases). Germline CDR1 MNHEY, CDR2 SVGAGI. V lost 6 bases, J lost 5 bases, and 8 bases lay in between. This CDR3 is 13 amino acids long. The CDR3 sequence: CASRQGDNSPLHF. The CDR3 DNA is TGTGCCAGCAGACAGGGAGATAATTCACCCCTCCACTTT.

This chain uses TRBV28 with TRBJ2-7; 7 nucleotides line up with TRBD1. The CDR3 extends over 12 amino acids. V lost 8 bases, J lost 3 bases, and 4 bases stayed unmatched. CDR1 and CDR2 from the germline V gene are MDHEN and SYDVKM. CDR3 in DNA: TGTGCCAGCCAGGGACAGAGCTACGAGCAGTACTTC. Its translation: CASQGQSYEQYF.

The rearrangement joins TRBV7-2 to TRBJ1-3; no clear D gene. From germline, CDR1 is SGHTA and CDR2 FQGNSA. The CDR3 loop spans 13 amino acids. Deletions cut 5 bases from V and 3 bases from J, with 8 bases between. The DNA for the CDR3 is TGTGCCAGCAGCGAAGCAAGTGGAAACACCATATATTTT. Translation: CASSEASGNTIYF.

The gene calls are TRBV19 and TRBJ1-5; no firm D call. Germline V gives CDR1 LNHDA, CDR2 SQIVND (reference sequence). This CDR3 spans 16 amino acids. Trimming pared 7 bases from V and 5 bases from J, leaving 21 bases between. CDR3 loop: CASTHRWQAGHQPQHF. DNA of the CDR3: TGTGCCAGTACCCATAGGTGGCAGGCTGGGCATCAGCCCCAGCATTTT.

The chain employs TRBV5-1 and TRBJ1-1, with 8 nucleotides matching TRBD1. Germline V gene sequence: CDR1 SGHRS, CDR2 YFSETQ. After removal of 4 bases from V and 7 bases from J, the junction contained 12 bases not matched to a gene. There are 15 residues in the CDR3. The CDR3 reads CASSGRPTGALEAFF. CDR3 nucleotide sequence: TGCGCCAGCAGCGGGCGACCGACAGGGGCCCTTGAAGCTTTCTTT.

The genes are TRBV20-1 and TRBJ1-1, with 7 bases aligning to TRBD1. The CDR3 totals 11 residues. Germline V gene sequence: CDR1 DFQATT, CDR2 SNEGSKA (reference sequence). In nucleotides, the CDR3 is TGCAGAAGGGACAGCAACACTGAAGCTTTCTTT. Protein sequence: CRRDSNTEAFF.

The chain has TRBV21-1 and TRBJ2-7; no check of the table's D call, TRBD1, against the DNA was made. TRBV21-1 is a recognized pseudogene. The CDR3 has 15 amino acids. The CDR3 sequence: CASTLFRQGWHEQYF. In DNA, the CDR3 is TGTGCCAGCACCCTTTTTCGACAGGGATGGCACGAGCAGTACTTC.

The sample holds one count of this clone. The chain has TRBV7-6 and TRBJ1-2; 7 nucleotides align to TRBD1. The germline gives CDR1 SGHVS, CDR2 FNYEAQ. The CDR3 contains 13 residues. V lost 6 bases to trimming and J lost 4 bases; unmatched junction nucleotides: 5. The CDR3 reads CASSQRQGYGYTF. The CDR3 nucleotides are TGTGCCAGCAGTCAACGACAGGGCTATGGCTACACCTTC.

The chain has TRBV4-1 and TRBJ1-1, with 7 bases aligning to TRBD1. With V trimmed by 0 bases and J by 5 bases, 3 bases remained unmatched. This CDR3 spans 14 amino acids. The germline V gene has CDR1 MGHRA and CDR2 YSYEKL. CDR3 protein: CASSQEGGWTEAFF. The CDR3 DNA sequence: TGCGCCAGCAGCCAAGAAGGGGGCTGGACTGAAGCTTTCTTT.

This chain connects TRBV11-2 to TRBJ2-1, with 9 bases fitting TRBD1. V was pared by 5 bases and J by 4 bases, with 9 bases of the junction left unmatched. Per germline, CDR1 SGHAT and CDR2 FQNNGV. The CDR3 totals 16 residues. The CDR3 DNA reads TGTGCCAGCAGCCCGGACAGGGGCCCGGGGTACAATGAGCAGTTCTTC. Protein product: CASSPDRGPGYNEQFF.

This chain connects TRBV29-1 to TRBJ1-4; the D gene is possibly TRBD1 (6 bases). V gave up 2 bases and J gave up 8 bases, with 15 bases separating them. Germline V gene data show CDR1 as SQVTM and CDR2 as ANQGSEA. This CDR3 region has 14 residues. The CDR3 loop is CSVENAGEGEKLFF. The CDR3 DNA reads TGCAGCGTTGAAAACGCAGGGGAAGGCGAAAAACTGTTTTTT.

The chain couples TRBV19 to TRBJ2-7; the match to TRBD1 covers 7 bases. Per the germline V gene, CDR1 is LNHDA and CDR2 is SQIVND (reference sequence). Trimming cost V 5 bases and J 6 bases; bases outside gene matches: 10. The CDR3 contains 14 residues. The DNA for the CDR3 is TGTGCCAGTAGTGGCCGACAGGGTAGGGCCGAGCAGTACTTC. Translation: CASSGRQGRAEQYF.

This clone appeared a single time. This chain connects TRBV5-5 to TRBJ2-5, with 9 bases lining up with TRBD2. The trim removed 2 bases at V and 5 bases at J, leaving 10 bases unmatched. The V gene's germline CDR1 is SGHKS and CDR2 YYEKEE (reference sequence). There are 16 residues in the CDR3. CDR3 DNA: TGTGCCAGCAGCTTATTAGCGGGGGCCACCGGGGAGACCCAGTACTTC. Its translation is CASSLLAGATGETQYF. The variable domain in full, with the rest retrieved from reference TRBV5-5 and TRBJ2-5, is DAGVTQSPTHLIKTRGQQVTLRCSPISGHKSVSWYQQVLGQGPQFIFQYYEKEERGRGNFPDRFSARQFPNYSSELNVNALLLGDSALYLCASSLLAGATGETQYFGPGTRLLVL.

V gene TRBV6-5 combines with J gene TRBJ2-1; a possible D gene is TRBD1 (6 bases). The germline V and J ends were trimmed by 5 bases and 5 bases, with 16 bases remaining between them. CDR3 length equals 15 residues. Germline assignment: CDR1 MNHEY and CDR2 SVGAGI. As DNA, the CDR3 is TGTGCCAGCAGTAACTGGGGGCCCAATGACAATGAGCAGTTCTTC. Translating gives CASSNWGPNDNEQFF.

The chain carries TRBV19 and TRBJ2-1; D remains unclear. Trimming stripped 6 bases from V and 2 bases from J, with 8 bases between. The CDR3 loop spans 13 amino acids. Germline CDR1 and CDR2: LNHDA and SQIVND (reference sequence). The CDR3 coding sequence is TGTGCCAGTAGCGGTGGGCCCTACAATGAGCAGTTCTTC. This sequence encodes CASSGGPYNEQFF.

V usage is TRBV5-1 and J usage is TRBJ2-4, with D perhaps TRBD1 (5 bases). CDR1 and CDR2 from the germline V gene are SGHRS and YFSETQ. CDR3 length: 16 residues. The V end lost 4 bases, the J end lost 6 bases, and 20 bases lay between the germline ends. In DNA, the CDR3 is TGCGCCAGCAGCACCAATCCCGGTGGACATCTAAACATTCAGTACTTC. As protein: CASSTNPGGHLNIQYF.

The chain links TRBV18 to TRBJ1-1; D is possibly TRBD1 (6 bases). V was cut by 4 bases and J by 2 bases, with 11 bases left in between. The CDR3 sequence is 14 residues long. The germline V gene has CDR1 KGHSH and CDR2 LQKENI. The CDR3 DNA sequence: TGTGCCAGCTCACAAGGACAGTTAAACACTGAAGCTTTCTTT. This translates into CASSQGQLNTEAFF.

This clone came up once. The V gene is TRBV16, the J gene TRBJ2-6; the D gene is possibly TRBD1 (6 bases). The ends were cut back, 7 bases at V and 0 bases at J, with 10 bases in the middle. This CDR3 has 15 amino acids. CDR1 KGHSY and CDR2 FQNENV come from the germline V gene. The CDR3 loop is CASTRGNSGANVLTF. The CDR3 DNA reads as TGTGCCAGCACCAGGGGAAACTCTGGGGCCAACGTCCTGACTTTC.

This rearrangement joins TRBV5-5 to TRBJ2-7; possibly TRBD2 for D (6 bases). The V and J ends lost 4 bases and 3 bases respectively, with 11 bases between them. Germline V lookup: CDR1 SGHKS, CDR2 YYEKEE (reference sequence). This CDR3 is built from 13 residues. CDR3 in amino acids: CASSLTGVYEQYF. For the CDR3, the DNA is TGTGCCAGCAGCCTTACGGGGGTCTACGAGCAGTACTTC.

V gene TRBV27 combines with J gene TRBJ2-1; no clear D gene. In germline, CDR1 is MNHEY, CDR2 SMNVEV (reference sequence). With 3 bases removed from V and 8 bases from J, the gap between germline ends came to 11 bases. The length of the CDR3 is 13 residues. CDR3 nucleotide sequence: TGTGCCAGCAGTTTGGTCCAGTCCGATGAGCAGTTCTTC. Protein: CASSLVQSDEQFF.

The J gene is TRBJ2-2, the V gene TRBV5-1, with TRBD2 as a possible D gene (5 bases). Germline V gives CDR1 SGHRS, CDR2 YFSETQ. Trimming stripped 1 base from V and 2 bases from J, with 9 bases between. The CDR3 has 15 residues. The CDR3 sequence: CASSLFLANTGELFF. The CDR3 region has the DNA TGCGCCAGCAGCTTGTTCCTAGCAAACACCGGGGAGCTGTTTTTT.

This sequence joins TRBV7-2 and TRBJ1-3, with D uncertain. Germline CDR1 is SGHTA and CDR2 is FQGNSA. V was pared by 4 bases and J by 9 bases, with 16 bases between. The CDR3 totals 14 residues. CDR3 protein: CASSSLEALSTIYF. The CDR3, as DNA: TGTGCCAGCAGCTCCTTAGAAGCCTTGAGCACCATATATTTT.

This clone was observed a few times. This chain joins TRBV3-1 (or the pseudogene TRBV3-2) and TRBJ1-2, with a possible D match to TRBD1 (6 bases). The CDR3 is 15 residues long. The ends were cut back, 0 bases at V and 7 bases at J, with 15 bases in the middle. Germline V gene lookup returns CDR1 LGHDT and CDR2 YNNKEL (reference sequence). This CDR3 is CASSQDFTGLPGYTF. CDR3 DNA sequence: TGTGCCAGCAGCCAAGATTTCACAGGGCTGCCTGGCTACACCTTC.

CDR3 nucleotide sequence: TGTGCCTGGAGTGTACAGAGCCCAACGGCGTATTCACCCCTCCACTTT. This codes for CAWSVQSPTAYSPLHF. The chain carries TRBV30 and TRBJ1-6; D is unclear. The CDR3 covers 16 residues. The germline gives CDR1 GTSNPN, CDR2 SVGIG (reference sequence). V was trimmed by 0 bases and J by 8 bases, leaving 17 bases between them.

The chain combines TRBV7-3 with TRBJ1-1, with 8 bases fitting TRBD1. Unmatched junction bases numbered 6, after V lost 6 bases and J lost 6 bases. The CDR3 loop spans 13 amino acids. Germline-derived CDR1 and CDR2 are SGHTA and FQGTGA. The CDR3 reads CASRDRASSEAFF. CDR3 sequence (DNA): TGTGCCAGCAGGGACAGGGCAAGCTCTGAAGCTTTCTTT. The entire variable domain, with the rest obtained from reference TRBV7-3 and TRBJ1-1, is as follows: GAGVSQTPSNKVTEKGKYVELRCDPISGHTALYWYRQSLGQGPEFLIYFQGTGAADDSGLPNDRFFAVRPEGSVSTLKIQRTERGDSAVYLCASRDRASSEAFFGQGTRLTVV.

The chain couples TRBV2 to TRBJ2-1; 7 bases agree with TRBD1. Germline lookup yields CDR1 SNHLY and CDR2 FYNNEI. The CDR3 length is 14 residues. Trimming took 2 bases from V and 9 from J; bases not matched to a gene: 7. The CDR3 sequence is CASSEIQGWSEQFF. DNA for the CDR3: TGTGCCAGCAGTGAAATACAGGGGTGGAGTGAGCAGTTCTTC. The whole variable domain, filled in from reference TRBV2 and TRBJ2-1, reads EPEVTQTPSHQVTQMGQEVILRCVPISNHLYFYWYRQILGQKVEFLVSFYNNEISEKSEIFDDQFSVERPDGSNFTLKIRSTKLEDSAMYFCASSEIQGWSEQFFGPGTRLTVL.

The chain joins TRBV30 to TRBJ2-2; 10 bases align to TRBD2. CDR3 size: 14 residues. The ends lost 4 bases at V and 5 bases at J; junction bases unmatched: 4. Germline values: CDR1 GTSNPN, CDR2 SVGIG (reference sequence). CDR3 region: CAWNPGLATGELFF. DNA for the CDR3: TGTGCCTGGAATCCGGGACTAGCGACCGGGGAGCTGTTTTTT. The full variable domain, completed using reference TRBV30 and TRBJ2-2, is SQTIHQWPATLVQPVGSPLSLECTVEGTSNPNLYWYRQAAGRGLQLLFYSVGIGQISSEVPQNLSASRPQDRQFILSSKKLLLSDSGFYLCAWNPGLATGELFFGEGSRLTVL.

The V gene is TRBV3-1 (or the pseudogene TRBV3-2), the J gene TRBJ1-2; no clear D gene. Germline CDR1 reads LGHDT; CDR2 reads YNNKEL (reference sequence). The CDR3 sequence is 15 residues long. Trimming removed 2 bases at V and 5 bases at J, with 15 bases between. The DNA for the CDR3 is TGTGCCAGCAGCCAAAAGGAGGGTTCCTTTTATGGCTACACCTTC. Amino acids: CASSQKEGSFYGYTF.

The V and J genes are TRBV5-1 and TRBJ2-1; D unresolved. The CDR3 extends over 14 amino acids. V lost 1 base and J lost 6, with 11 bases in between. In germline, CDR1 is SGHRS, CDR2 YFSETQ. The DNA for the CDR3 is TGCGCCAGCAGCTTGTCCCAGGTTAGCAATGAGCAGTTCTTC. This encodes CASSLSQVSNEQFF.

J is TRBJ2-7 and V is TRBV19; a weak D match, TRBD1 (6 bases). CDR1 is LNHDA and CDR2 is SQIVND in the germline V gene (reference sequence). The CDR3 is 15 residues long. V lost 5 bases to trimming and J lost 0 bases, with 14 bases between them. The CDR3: CASSARAGVSYEQYF. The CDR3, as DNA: TGTGCCAGTAGTGCTAGGGCAGGGGTCTCCTACGAGCAGTACTTC.